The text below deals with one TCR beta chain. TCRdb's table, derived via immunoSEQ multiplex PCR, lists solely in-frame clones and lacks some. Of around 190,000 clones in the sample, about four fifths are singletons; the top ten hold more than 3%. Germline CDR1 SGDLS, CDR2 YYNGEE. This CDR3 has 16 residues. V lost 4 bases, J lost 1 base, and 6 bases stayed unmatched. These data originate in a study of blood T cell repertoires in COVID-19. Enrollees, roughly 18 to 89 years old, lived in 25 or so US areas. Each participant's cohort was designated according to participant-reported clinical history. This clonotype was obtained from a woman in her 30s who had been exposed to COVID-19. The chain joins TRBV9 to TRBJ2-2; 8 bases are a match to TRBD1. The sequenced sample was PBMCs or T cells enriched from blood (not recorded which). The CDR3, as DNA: TGTGCCAGCAGCAGCTCAGACAGGGGGAACACCGGGGAGCTGTTTTTT. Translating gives CASSSSDRGNTGELFF.